Listed below are T cell receptor beta chains from one sample, sequenced in a study of shared clonotypes between healthy human individuals. The protocol was immunoSEQ multiplex PCR, while the TCRdb copy is restricted to in-frame clones and leaves out a portion. Of almost 750,000 clones in the sample, approximately 77% were seen once. Sequenced: memory CD4+ T cells sorted from blood. The receptors shown here come from a woman in her twenties or thirties in good health. Both conserved end residues are part of each CDR3. A D gene is named only where the DNA matches it firmly. Clone sizes are given selectively: once, few, many, or a class where the clone is expanded.

j_call,clone_size,d_call,v_call,cdr3_aa,cdr3_nt
TRBJ2-7,-,TRBD2,TRBV6-5,CASSPGWGGRDEQYF,TGTGCCAGCAGCCCCGGATGGGGGGGGAGGGACGAGCAGTACTTC
TRBJ1-3,few,-,TRBV6-1,CASSELTQGSGNTIYF,TGTGCCAGCAGTGAACTCACCCAGGGATCTGGAAACACCATATATTTT
TRBJ2-3,-,-,TRBV5-4,CASSFLADTQYF,TGTGCCAGCAGCTTCCTTGCAGATACGCAGTATTTT
TRBJ2-3,-,-,TRBV30,CAWTRDATDTQYF,TGTGCCTGGACCCGGGACGCCACAGATACGCAGTATTTT
TRBJ2-1,many,-,TRBV30,CAGAILTYNEQFF,TGTGCCGGGGCCATCCTGACCTACAATGAGCAGTTCTTC
TRBJ2-2,-,TRBD2,TRBV7-9,CASSLDASGSLALFF,TGTGCCAGCAGCTTAGATGCTAGCGGGAGTCTCGCGCTGTTTTTT
TRBJ1-2,-,-,TRBV7-9,CASSLEGGASYGYTF,TGTGCCAGCAGCTTAGAGGGGGGAGCTTCGTATGGCTACACCTTC
TRBJ2-3,-,TRBD2,TRBV9,CASSPHGTSGATDTQYF,TGTGCCAGCAGCCCGCACGGGACTAGCGGGGCCACAGATACGCAGTATTTT
TRBJ1-6,-,-,TRBV2,CASSAEGYNSPLHF,TGTGCCAGCAGTGCCGAAGGGTATAATTCACCCCTCCACTTT
TRBJ2-4,-,-,TRBV30,CAWSVPGGQNIQYF,TGTGCCTGGAGTGTACCTGGGGGCCAAAACATTCAGTACTTC
TRBJ1-4,-,TRBD1,TRBV28,CASRLGQYREKLFF,TGTGCCAGCAGGCTGGGACAGTATCGAGAAAAACTGTTTTTT
TRBJ1-3,once,-,TRBV18,CASSQDSFSGNTIYF,TGTGCCAGCTCGCAGGACAGCTTCTCTGGAAACACCATATATTTT
TRBJ2-5,once,-,TRBV29-1,CSVEKAVGETQYF,TGCAGCGTTGAGAAGGCCGTGGGGGAGACCCAGTACTTC
TRBJ2-7,few,-,TRBV21-1,CASSRRPRPEQYF,TGTGCCAGCAGCAGACGTCCTAGGCCCGAGCAGTACTTC
TRBJ1-1,few,-,TRBV5-1,CASSLDSGAPGEAFF,TGCGCCAGCAGCTTGGACTCGGGGGCCCCCGGAGAAGCTTTCTTT
TRBJ2-7,few,-,TRBV25-1,CASSNPGESYEQYF,TGTGCCAGCAGTAACCCGGGAGAGTCCTACGAGCAGTACTTC
TRBJ2-2,-,-,TRBV6-5,CASTVTPTNTGELFF,TGTGCCAGCACTGTGACACCCACGAACACCGGGGAGCTGTTTTTT
TRBJ2-7,-,TRBD1,TRBV28,CASSTGQGASEQYF,TGTGCCAGCAGCACGGGACAGGGGGCGTCCGAGCAGTACTTC
TRBJ2-4,-,-,TRBV4-1,CASSQEGARGGNIQYF,TGCGCCAGCAGCCAAGAAGGGGCGAGAGGGGGGAACATTCAGTACTTC
TRBJ1-5,-,-,TRBV28,CASSPPGRWRNQPQHF,TGTGCCAGCAGCCCGCCGGGTCGGTGGCGCAATCAGCCCCAGCATTTT
TRBJ1-1,few,TRBD1,TRBV28,CASSLWGPSTGGQVGNTEAFF,TGTGCCAGCAGTTTATGGGGTCCGTCCACAGGGGGCCAGGTCGGGAACACTGAAGCTTTCTTT
TRBJ2-1,-,-,TRBV9,CASSADYNEQFF,TGTGCCAGCAGCGCGGACTACAATGAGCAGTTCTTC
TRBJ1-2,-,TRBD1,TRBV19,CASSLQGTHGYTF,TGTGCCAGTAGTTTACAGGGGACTCATGGCTACACCTTC
TRBJ1-1,many,-,TRBV2,CASTGPEGPKDTEAFF,TGTGCCAGCACAGGGCCCGAAGGACCGAAGGACACTGAAGCTTTCTTT
TRBJ2-7,-,TRBD2,TRBV28,CASGRTSSISYEQYF,TGTGCCAGCGGCCGGACTAGCTCCATCTCCTACGAGCAGTACTTC
TRBJ2-1,-,TRBD2,TRBV7-2,CASSLVATSGIYNEQFF,TGTGCCAGCAGCTTAGTTGCGACTAGCGGGATCTACAATGAGCAGTTCTTC
TRBJ2-7,-,-,TRBV25-1,CASRTLYEQYF,TGTGCCAGCAGAACCTTATACGAGCAGTACTTC
TRBJ1-2,once,-,TRBV19,CASSIGGSGSRYGYTF,TGTGCCAGTAGTATAGGGGGAAGCGGATCCCGCTATGGCTACACCTTC
TRBJ2-2,-,TRBD2,TRBV5-4,CASSLGTSVDTGELFF,TGTGCCAGCAGCTTGGGGACTAGCGTGGACACCGGGGAGCTGTTTTTT
TRBJ1-1,few,TRBD1,TRBV5-1,CASSRGQGKAEAFF,TGCGCCAGCAGCAGAGGACAGGGTAAAGCTGAAGCTTTCTTT
TRBJ2-1,-,TRBD2,TRBV5-4,CASSSRDYYNEQFF,TGTGCCAGCAGCTCCCGGGACTACTACAATGAGCAGTTCTTC
TRBJ1-3,-,-,TRBV7-1,CASSPYISGNTIYF,TGTGCCAGCAGCCCTTACATCTCTGGAAACACCATATATTTT
TRBJ2-1,-,-,TRBV18,CASSPPGASSYNEQFF,TGTGCCAGCTCACCACCGGGGGCCAGCTCCTACAATGAGCAGTTCTTC
TRBJ2-7,-,-,TRBV6-6,CASSSASYEQYF,TGTGCCAGCAGCTCTGCCTCCTACGAGCAGTACTTC
TRBJ2-3,-,TRBD1,TRBV5-1,CASSLHGTGKDTQYF,TGCGCCAGCAGCTTGCACGGGACAGGGAAAGATACGCAGTATTTT
TRBJ1-1,-,-,TRBV27,CASSRRTLNTEAFF,TGTGCCAGCAGTCGCAGGACACTCAACACTGAAGCTTTCTTT
TRBJ2-7,-,-,TRBV2,CASSEGFSHEQYF,TGTGCCAGCAGTGAAGGGTTTAGCCACGAGCAGTACTTC
TRBJ2-1,-,TRBD2,TRBV5-4,CASSLSRASGSSYNEQFF,TGTGCCAGCAGCCTGTCCCGGGCTAGCGGGAGCTCCTACAATGAGCAGTTCTTC
TRBJ1-1,-,-,TRBV7-2,CASSRRVAGNTEAFF,TGTGCCAGCAGCCGCCGGGTGGCGGGGAACACTGAAGCTTTCTTT
TRBJ1-2,-,-,TRBV28,CASSGDNYGYTF,TGTGCCAGCTCCGGGGACAACTATGGCTACACCTTC
TRBJ2-3,-,-,TRBV5-1,CASSLGAGGTDTQYF,TGCGCCAGCAGCTTGGGTGCTGGCGGCACAGATACGCAGTATTTT
TRBJ1-4,-,TRBD1,TRBV5-1,CASSLNTGTGGGKLFF,TGCGCCAGCAGCTTAAACACCGGGACAGGGGGAGGAAAACTGTTTTTT
TRBJ2-5,few,TRBD2,TRBV9,CASSKTSGSETQYF,TGTGCCAGCAGCAAGACTAGCGGGAGCGAGACCCAGTACTTC
TRBJ2-1,-,-,TRBV7-2,CASSPVRGNEQFF,TGTGCCAGCAGCCCCGTCAGGGGCAATGAGCAGTTCTTC
TRBJ2-1,-,TRBD2,TRBV7-2,CASSLQREVGYNEQFF,TGTGCCAGCAGCCTACAGCGGGAGGTAGGGTACAATGAGCAGTTCTTC
TRBJ2-7,-,-,TRBV30,CAWGGSGTEQYF,TGTGCCTGGGGGGGGAGCGGAACTGAGCAGTACTTC
TRBJ2-7,many,-,TRBV9,CASSVGSRSYEQYF,TGTGCCAGCAGCGTAGGGTCCCGCTCCTACGAGCAGTACTTC
TRBJ2-2,-,-,TRBV6-5,CASRLNTGELFF,TGTGCCAGCAGACTGAACACCGGGGAGCTGTTTTTT
TRBJ2-1,-,-,TRBV6-6,CASKTQGNEQFF,TGTGCCTCCAAAACCCAAGGAAATGAGCAGTTCTTC
TRBJ2-6,-,-,TRBV4-2,CASSSVALQSRANVLTF,TGTGCCAGCAGCTCAGTGGCGTTACAAAGTCGGGCCAACGTCCTGACTTTC
TRBJ1-1,-,-,TRBV6-1,CAGKRGGLTSEAFF,TGTGCCGGCAAACGTGGGGGATTAACTTCTGAAGCTTTCTTT
TRBJ2-3,-,-,TRBV13,CASSSSGGADTQYF,TGTGCCAGCAGCTCCAGCGGAGGGGCAGATACGCAGTATTTT
TRBJ2-2,-,TRBD1,TRBV6-6,CASSSRGQRSTGELFF,TGTGCCAGCAGTTCCAGGGGACAGAGATCCACCGGGGAGCTGTTTTTT
TRBJ1-2,-,-,TRBV15,CATSRGALGYTF,TGTGCCACCAGCAGAGGGGCTCTTGGCTACACCTTC
TRBJ2-7,-,-,TRBV9,CASSVALLAEQYF,TGTGCCAGCAGCGTAGCTTTATTGGCCGAGCAGTACTTC